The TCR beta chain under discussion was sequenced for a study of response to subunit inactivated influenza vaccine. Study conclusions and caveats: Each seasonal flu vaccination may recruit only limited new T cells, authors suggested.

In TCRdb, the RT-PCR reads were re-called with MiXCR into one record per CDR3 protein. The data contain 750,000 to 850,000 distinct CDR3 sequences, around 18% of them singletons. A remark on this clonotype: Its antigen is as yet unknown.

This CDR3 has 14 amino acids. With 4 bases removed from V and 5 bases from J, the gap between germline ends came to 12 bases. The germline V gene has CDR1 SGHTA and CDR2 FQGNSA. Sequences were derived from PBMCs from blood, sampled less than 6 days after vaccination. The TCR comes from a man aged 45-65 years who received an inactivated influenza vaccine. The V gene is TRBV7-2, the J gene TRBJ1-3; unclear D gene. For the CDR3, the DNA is TGTGCCAGCAGCTCTGGCCCTCCTCGAAACACCATATATTTT. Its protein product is CASSSGPPRNTIYF.